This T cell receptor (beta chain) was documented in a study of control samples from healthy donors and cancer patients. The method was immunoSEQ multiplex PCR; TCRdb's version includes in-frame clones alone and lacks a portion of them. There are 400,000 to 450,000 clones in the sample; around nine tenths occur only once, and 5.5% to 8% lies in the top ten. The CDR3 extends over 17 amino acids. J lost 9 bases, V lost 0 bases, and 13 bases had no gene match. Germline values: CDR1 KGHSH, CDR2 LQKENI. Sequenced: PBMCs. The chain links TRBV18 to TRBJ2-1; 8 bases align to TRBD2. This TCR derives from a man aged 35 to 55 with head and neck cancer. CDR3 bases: TGTGCCAGCTCACCACCGGGACGGACGGGAGGGCCGTTTGAGCAGTTCTTC. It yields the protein CASSPPGRTGGPFEQFF.